A single sample gave rise to the 27 T cell receptor beta chains below, sequenced in a study of CD8 T cells in Susac syndrome. RNA, at about 0.5 to 1 ug, was reverse transcribed with random hexamers. TCRdb re-called the immunoSEQ multiplex PCR reads with MiXCR, one entry per CDR3 protein. The sample lists approximately 71,000 distinct CDR3 sequences, 95% to 96% occurring once. Sequencing was carried out using CD4+ T cells from PBMCs. Every receptor here comes from a human donor with multiple sclerosis.

The chain combines TRBV19 with TRBJ2-7, with TRBD1 matching over 7 bases. This CDR3 spans 15 amino acids. Unmatched junction bases numbered 11, after V lost 3 bases and J lost 6 bases. The germline V gene encodes CDR1 LNHDA and CDR2 SQIVND (reference sequence). The CDR3 sequence is CASSMPPGQRAEQYF. In DNA, the CDR3 is TGTGCCAGTAGTATGCCTCCGGGACAGAGGGCCGAGCAGTACTTC.

V usage is TRBV7-2 and J usage is TRBJ2-7; 7 bases agree with TRBD2. V gave up 5 bases and J gave up 2 bases; unmatched junction bases: 6. CDR3 size: 14 residues. Germline V gene data show CDR1 as SGHTA and CDR2 as FQGNSA. The chain's CDR3 is CASSAGGGTYEQYF. The CDR3 DNA reads as TGTGCCAGCAGCGCCGGCGGGGGAACCTACGAGCAGTACTTC.

The chain is built from TRBV28 and TRBJ1-5, with TRBD1 as a possible D gene (6 bases). Germline-derived CDR1 and CDR2 are MDHEN and SYDVKM. The V end was cut by 3 bases, the J end by 4 bases, with 19 bases between. There are 17 residues in the CDR3. This chain's CDR3 is CASSLTGGPLRNQPQHF. DNA of the CDR3: TGTGCCAGCAGTTTGACTGGGGGCCCCCTTCGGAATCAGCCCCAGCATTTT.

V and J are TRBV5-1 and TRBJ2-5; perhaps TRBD1 as D (5 bases). V was clipped by 4 bases and J by 7 bases, with 17 bases between them. CDR1 is SGHRS, CDR2 YFSETQ, per germline. CDR3 length: 14 residues. The CDR3 coding sequence is TGCGCCAGCAGCGAGGCCGCAGGACATGGGACCCAGTACTTC. Protein: CASSEAAGHGTQYF.

Only one count was recorded for this clonotype. The chain has TRBV4-1 and TRBJ2-5, with a tentative D call TRBD1 (6 bases). CDR3 size: 15 residues. The germline gives CDR1 MGHRA, CDR2 YSYEKL. Trimming pared 6 bases from V and 7 bases from J, leaving 21 bases between. The CDR3 DNA reads as TGCGCCAGCAGAAAGGATACAGGGCGTTATGGGACCCAGTACTTC. This sequence encodes CASRKDTGRYGTQYF.

The genes are TRBV5-1 and TRBJ1-1; TRBD1 might be the D (6 bases). The CDR3 spans 14 residues. CDR1 and CDR2 (germline): SGHRS, YFSETQ. V was shortened by 4 bases and J by 1 base, with 11 bases between the two germline ends. The CDR3 DNA sequence: TGCGCCAGCAGCGAAACAGGGTGGAACACTGAAGCTTTCTTT. Protein product: CASSETGWNTEAFF.

The chain employs TRBV7-2 and TRBJ2-7, with TRBD2 matching 9 bases. CDR3 length: 16 residues. Germline V gene sequence: CDR1 SGHTA, CDR2 FQGNSA. The J segment lost 6 bases and the V segment lost 5 bases, leaving 14 bases of the junction unmatched. The DNA of the CDR3 is TGTGCCAGCAGCCGAGGGACTAGCCTGACCCTGAGCGAGCAGTACTTC. It translates to CASSRGTSLTLSEQYF.

The chain carries TRBV5-1 and TRBJ2-3, with TRBD2 as a possible D gene (5 bases). This CDR3 is 14 amino acids long. In germline, CDR1 is SGHRS, CDR2 YFSETQ. V lost 5 bases and J 1 base, leaving 11 bases between the germline ends. In DNA form, the CDR3 reads TGCGCCAGCAGACCCGGACTGCGCACAGATACGCAGTATTTT. It specifies CASRPGLRTDTQYF.

The genes are TRBV30 and TRBJ2-3, with TRBD2 identical over 7 bases. Germline CDR1 GTSNPN, CDR2 SVGIG (reference sequence). The CDR3 runs to 14 residues. J was trimmed by 4 bases and V by 4 bases; bases with no gene match: 8. CDR3 sequence (DNA): TGTGCCTGGATAAATTTGGGAGGGGCAGATACGCAGTATTTT. Its protein is CAWINLGGADTQYF.

This clonotype was recorded only once. This chain joins TRBV4-1 and TRBJ2-7; the match to TRBD2 covers 7 bases. Germline lookup yields CDR1 MGHRA and CDR2 YSYEKL. This CDR3 is built from 16 residues. V shed 0 bases and J 0 bases; nucleotides not matched to a gene: 5. The CDR3 DNA follows: TGCGCCAGCAGCCAAGATTCGGGCGGGGGCTCCTACGAGCAGTACTTC. This sequence encodes CASSQDSGGGSYEQYF.

The count of this clonotype is one. J is TRBJ2-5 and V is TRBV20-1; 10 positions match TRBD1. After removal of 5 bases from V and 5 bases from J, the junction contained 2 bases not matched to a gene. The CDR3 is 12 residues long. Germline assignment: CDR1 DFQATT and CDR2 SNEGSKA (reference sequence). CDR3 region: CSALDRGETQYF. CDR3 DNA: TGCAGTGCTTTGGACAGGGGGGAGACCCAGTACTTC.

J is TRBJ1-2 and V is TRBV5-1; 8 positions match TRBD1. The CDR3 totals 14 residues. Germline values: CDR1 SGHRS, CDR2 YFSETQ. J gave up 3 bases and V 4 bases, and 5 bases lay outside the gene matches. In DNA, the CDR3 is TGCGCCAGCAGCGAGGACAGGGTGGACTATGGCTACACCTTC. This codes for CASSEDRVDYGYTF.

The rearrangement links TRBV7-9 to TRBJ2-7; 7 nucleotides align to TRBD2. The CDR3 is 14 amino acids. Trimming cost V 1 base and J 4 bases; bases outside gene matches: 4. Germline V gives CDR1 SEHNR, CDR2 FQNEAQ (reference sequence). This CDR3 reads CASSLGGTIYEQYF. DNA of the CDR3: TGTGCCAGCAGCTTAGGGGGGACTATTTACGAGCAGTACTTC.

The chain uses TRBV3-1 and TRBJ1-5; D is ambiguous. Trimming shortened V by 4 bases and J by 6 bases, and 16 bases separated the two germline ends. Germline V gives CDR1 LGHDT, CDR2 YNNKEL (reference sequence). This CDR3 is built from 15 residues. The CDR3 bases are TGTGCCAGCAGCCCCTCTGGAGTAGACGGTCAGCCCCAGCATTTT. Translated, it gives CASSPSGVDGQPQHF.

This clonotype was seen once. The chain uses TRBV3-1 and TRBJ2-3; D call uncertain. CDR1 is LGHDT, CDR2 YNNKEL, per germline (reference sequence). This CDR3 is built from 12 residues. Between the trimmed V and J ends, which lost 0 bases and 8 bases, there was a span of 6 bases. The CDR3 region is CASSQDERTQYF. The CDR3 DNA sequence: TGTGCCAGCAGCCAAGATGAACGTACGCAGTATTTT.

The chain has TRBV10-3 and TRBJ1-5, with D uncertain. CDR3 length: 13 amino acids. V lost 4 bases and J lost 9, with 13 bases in between. The germline gives CDR1 ENHRY, CDR2 SYGVKD. CDR3 region: CAISAGEIGPQHF. In DNA, the CDR3 is TGTGCCATCAGTGCCGGAGAAATCGGGCCCCAGCATTTT.

V gene TRBV3-1 combines with J gene TRBJ2-3, with 9 bases identical to TRBD2. Germline CDR1 LGHDT, CDR2 YNNKEL (reference sequence). The J segment lost 9 bases and the V segment lost 0 bases, leaving 7 bases of the junction unmatched. CDR3 length: 15 residues. For the CDR3, the DNA is TGTGCCAGCAGCCAAGATGTGGCGGGGGGGCGAACGCAGTATTTT. This sequence encodes CASSQDVAGGRTQYF.

This clonotype was recorded once. The chain has TRBV4-1 and TRBJ2-1, with D uncertain. Trimming pared 1 base from V and 6 bases from J, leaving 16 bases between. CDR1 and CDR2 from the germline V gene are MGHRA and YSYEKL. The length of the CDR3 is 16 residues. The CDR3: CASSQVDLGFSNEQFF. The CDR3, as DNA: TGCGCCAGCAGCCAAGTGGATCTAGGTTTCTCCAATGAGCAGTTCTTC.

This clonotype appeared a single time. The chain carries TRBV28 and TRBJ2-2, with TRBD1 matching over 7 bases. Trimming cost V 11 bases and J 3 bases; bases outside gene matches: 3. This CDR3 contains 12 residues. Germline-derived CDR1 and CDR2 are MDHEN and SYDVKM. CDR3 loop: CAGQGDTGELFF. The CDR3 DNA reads TGTGCCGGCCAGGGGGACACCGGGGAGCTGTTTTTT.

This clonotype was counted a single time. The chain has TRBV5-4 and TRBJ1-2; TRBD1 aligns across 12 bases. The CDR3 length is 14 residues. The germline CDR1 and CDR2 sequences are SGHNT and YYREEE (reference sequence). The J segment lost 8 bases and the V segment lost 6 bases, leaving 8 bases of the junction unmatched. CDR3 protein: CASMGGTGGRGYTF. CDR3 DNA: TGTGCCAGCATGGGGGGGACAGGGGGCCGAGGCTACACCTTC.

The chain joins TRBV20-1 to TRBJ2-7; tentatively, D is TRBD2 (7 bases). The CDR3 length is 14 residues. V was cut by 5 bases and J by 3 bases, with 17 bases left in between. Germline V lookup: CDR1 DFQATT, CDR2 SNEGSKA (reference sequence). The CDR3 bases are TGCAGTGCTCCGCGGGGGCTGGGGTTCTACGAGCAGTACTTC. It encodes CSAPRGLGFYEQYF.

Written as DNA, the CDR3 is TGCAGTCCGATCGTTATGACGGGGGGCTATGAGCAGTTCTTC. Translation gives CSPIVMTGGYEQFF. The chain combines TRBV20-1 with TRBJ2-1, with D maybe TRBD2 (7 bases). Germline loops: CDR1 DFQATT, CDR2 SNEGSKA (reference sequence). The germline V and J ends were trimmed by 8 bases and 8 bases, with 22 bases remaining between them. This CDR3 is built from 14 residues.

V usage is TRBV12-3 or TRBV12-4 and J usage is TRBJ1-2, with D perhaps TRBD1 (6 bases). The CDR3 has 13 residues. The V end lost 6 bases, the J end lost 8 bases, and 16 bases lay between the germline ends. CDR3 residues: CASRPLRGFGYTF. The DNA for the CDR3 is TGTGCCAGCAGACCCCTCAGGGGTTTCGGCTACACCTTC.

The chain uses TRBV30 and TRBJ2-3, with 11 bases identical to TRBD2. The CDR3 contains 14 residues. With V trimmed by 3 bases and J by 4 bases, 3 bases remained unmatched. Germline V gene lookup returns CDR1 GTSNPN and CDR2 SVGIG (reference sequence). The CDR3 loop reads CAWRLAGAPDTQYF. CDR3 bases: TGTGCCTGGAGACTAGCGGGGGCCCCAGATACGCAGTATTTT.

The genes are TRBV20-1 and TRBJ2-1, with D perhaps matching TRBD1 (7 bases). Trimming took off 3 bases at V and 3 bases at J, with 18 bases between the two ends. Germline V gene lookup returns CDR1 DFQATT and CDR2 SNEGSKA (reference sequence). This CDR3 contains 16 residues. The CDR3 nucleotides read TGCAGTGCTAGGGTATCGGAGGGGGCGAACTACAATGAGCAGTTCTTC. This encodes CSARVSEGANYNEQFF.

The chain carries TRBV27 and TRBJ1-6; TRBD1 aligns across 9 bases. The CDR3 contains 14 residues. The V gene end was trimmed by 8 bases and the J gene end by 6 bases; junction bases not matched to a gene: 5. CDR1 and CDR2 from the germline V gene are MNHEY and SMNVEV (reference sequence). In nucleotides, the CDR3 is TGTGCCAGCGGGAGGACAGGGGTTAATTCACCCCTCCACTTT. It translates to CASGRTGVNSPLHF.

The chain joins TRBV7-2 to TRBJ2-3; D gene ambiguous. The germline V gene has CDR1 SGHTA and CDR2 FQGNSA. V was cut by 2 bases and J by 0 bases, with 15 bases left in between. This CDR3 comprises 17 residues. For the CDR3, the DNA is TGTGCCAGCAGCTTATCCCTTCTAGGCGCCAGCACAGATACGCAGTATTTT. Translating gives CASSLSLLGASTDTQYF. The variable domain in full, with the rest retrieved from reference TRBV7-2 and TRBJ2-3, is GAGVSQSPSNKVTEKGKDVELRCDPISGHTALYWYRQSLGQGLEFLIYFQGNSAPDKSGLPSDRFSAERTGGSVSTLTIQRTQQEDSAVYLCASSLSLLGASTDTQYFGPGTRLTVL.